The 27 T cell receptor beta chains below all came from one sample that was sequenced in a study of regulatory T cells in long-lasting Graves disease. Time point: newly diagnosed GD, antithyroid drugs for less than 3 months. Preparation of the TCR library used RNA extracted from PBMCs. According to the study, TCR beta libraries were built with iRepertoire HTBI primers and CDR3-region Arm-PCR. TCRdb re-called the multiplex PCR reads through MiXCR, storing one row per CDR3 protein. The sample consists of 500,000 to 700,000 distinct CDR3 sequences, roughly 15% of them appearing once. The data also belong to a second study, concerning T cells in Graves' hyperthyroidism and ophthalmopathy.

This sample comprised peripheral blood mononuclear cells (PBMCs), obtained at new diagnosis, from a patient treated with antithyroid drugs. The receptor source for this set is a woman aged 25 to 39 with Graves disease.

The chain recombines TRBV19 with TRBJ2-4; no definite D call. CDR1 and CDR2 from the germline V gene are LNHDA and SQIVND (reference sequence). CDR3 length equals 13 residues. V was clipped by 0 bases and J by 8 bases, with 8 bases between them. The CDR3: CASSIDRLDIQYF. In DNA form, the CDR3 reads TGTGCCAGTAGTATAGACAGGTTGGACATTCAGTACTTC.

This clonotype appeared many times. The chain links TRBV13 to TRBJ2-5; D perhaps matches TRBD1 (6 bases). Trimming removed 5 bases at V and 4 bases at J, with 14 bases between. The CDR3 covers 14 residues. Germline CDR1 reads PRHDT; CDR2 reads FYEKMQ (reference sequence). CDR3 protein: CASSPEAGVETQYF. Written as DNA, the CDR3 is TGTGCCAGCAGCCCGGAGGCAGGGGTAGAGACCCAGTACTTC.

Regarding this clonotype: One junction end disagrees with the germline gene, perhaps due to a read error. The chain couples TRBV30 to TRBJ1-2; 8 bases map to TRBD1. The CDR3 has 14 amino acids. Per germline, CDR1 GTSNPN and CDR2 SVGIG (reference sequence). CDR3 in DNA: TGTGCCCGGAGCTCGGGACAGGCGGCCTATGGCTACACCTTC. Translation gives CARSSGQAAYGYTF.

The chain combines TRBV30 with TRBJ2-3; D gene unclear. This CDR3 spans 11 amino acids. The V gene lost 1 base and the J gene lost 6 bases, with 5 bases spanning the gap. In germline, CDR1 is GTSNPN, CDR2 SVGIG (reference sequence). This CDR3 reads CAWSGVDTQYF. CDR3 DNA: TGTGCCTGGAGTGGGGTTGATACGCAGTATTTT.

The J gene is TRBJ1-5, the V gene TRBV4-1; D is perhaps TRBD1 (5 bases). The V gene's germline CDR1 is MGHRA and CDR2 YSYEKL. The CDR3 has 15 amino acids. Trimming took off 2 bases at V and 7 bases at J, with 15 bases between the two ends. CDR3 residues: CASSQLAQGNQPQHF. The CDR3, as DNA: TGCGCCAGCAGCCAATTAGCCCAGGGAAACCAGCCCCAGCATTTT.

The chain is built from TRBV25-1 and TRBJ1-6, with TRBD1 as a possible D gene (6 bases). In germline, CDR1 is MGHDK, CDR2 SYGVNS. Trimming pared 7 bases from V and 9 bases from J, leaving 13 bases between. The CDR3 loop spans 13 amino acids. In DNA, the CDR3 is TGTGCCAGCAAAGAACAGGGCGCTTCACCCCTCCACTTT. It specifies CASKEQGASPLHF.

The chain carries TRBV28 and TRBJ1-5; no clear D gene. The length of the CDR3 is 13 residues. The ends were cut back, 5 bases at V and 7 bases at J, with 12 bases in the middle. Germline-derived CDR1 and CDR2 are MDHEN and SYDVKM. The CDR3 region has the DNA TGTGCCAGCAGTCTCCTCCTCGGGCAGCCCCAGCATTTT. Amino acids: CASSLLLGQPQHF.

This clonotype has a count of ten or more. The CDR3 here is CSARPDPYNEQFF. DNA for the CDR3: TGCAGTGCTAGACCCGACCCCTACAATGAGCAGTTCTTC. V gene TRBV20-1 combines with J gene TRBJ2-1; unclear D gene. The CDR3 length is 13 residues. Trimming pared 2 bases from V and 2 bases from J, leaving 7 bases between. Per the germline V gene, CDR1 is DFQATT and CDR2 is SNEGSKA (reference sequence).

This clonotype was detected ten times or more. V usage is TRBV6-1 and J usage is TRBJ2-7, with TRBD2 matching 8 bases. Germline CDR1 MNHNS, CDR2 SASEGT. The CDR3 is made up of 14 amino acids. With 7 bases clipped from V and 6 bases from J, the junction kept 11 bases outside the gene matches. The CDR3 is CASKRKRESPEQYF. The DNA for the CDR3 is TGTGCCAGCAAGAGAAAGCGGGAGTCTCCCGAGCAGTACTTC.

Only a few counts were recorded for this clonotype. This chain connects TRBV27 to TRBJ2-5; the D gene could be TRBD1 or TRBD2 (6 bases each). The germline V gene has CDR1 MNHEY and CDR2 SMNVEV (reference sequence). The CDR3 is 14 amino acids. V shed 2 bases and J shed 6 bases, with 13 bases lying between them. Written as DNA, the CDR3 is TGTGCCAGCAGTTTAAGGGGGGCTCGCCAGACCCAGTACTTC. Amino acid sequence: CASSLRGARQTQYF.

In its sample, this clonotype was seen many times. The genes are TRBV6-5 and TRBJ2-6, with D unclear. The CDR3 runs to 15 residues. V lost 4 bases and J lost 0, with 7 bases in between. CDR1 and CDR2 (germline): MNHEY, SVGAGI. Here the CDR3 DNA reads TGTGCCAGCAGTTTAACCTACTCTGGGGCCAACGTCCTGACTTTC. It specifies CASSLTYSGANVLTF.

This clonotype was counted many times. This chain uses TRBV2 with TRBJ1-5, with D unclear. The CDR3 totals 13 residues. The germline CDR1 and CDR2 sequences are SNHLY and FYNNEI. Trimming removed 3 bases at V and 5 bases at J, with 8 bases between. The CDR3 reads CASSEEPDQPQHF. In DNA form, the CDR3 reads TGTGCCAGCAGTGAGGAGCCTGATCAGCCCCAGCATTTT.

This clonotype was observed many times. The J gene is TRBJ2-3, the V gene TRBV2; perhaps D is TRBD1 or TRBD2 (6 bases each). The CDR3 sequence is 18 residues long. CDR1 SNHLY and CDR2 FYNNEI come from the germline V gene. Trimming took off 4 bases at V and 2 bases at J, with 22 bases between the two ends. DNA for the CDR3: TGTGCCAGCAGTGGAGCTAGGCGGGATGGGGGCCTCACAGATACGCAGTATTTT. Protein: CASSGARRDGGLTDTQYF. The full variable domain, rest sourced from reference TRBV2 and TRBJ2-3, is EPEVTQTPSHQVTQMGQEVILRCVPISNHLYFYWYRQILGQKVEFLVSFYNNEISEKSEIFDDQFSVERPDGSNFTLKIRSTKLEDSAMYFCASSGARRDGGLTDTQYFGPGTRLTVL.

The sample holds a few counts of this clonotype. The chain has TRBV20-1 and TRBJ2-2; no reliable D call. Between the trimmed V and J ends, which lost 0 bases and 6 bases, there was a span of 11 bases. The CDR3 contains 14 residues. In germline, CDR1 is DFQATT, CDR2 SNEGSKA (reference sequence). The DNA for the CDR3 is TGCAGTGCTAGAGAGCCCGACGCCCCCGGGGAGCTGTTTTTT. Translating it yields CSAREPDAPGELFF.

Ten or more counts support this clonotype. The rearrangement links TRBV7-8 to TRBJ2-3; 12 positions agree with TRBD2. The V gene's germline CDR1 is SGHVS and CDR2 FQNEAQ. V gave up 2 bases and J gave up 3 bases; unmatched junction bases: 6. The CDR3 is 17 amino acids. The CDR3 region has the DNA TGTGCCAGCAGCTTACTAGCGGGAGGGCCTAGGACAGATACGCAGTATTTT. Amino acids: CASSLLAGGPRTDTQYF.

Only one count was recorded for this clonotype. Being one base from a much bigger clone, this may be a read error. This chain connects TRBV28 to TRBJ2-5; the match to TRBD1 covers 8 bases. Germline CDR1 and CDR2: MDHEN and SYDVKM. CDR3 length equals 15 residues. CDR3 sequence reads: CASSQGQGWQGTQYF. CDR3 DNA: TGTGCCAGCAGCCAAGGACAGGGATGGCAAGGGACCCAGTACTTC.

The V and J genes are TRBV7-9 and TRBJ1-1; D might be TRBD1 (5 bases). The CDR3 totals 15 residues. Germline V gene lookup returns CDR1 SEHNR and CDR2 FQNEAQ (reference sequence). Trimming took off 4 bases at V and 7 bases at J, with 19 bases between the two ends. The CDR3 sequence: CASSYPGRQGNEAFF. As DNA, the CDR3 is TGTGCCAGCAGCTACCCGGGTCGTCAGGGAAATGAAGCTTTCTTT. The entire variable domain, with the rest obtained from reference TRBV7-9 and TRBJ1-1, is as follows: DTGVSQNPRHKITKRGQNVTFRCDPISEHNRLYWYRQTLGQGPEFLTYFQNEAQLEKSRLLSDRFSAERPKGSFSTLEIQRTEQGDSAMYLCASSYPGRQGNEAFFGQGTRLTVV.

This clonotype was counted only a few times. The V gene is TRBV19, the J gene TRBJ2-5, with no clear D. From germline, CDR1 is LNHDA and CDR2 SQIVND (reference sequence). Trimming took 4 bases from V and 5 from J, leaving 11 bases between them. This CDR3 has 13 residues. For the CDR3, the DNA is TGTGCCAGTAGTACCCCAGTGGCCGAGACCCAGTACTTC. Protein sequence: CASSTPVAETQYF.

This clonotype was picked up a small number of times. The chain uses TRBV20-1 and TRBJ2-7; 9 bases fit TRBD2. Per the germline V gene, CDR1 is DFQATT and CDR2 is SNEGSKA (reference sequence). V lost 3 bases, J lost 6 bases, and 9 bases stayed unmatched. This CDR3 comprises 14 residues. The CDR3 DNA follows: TGCAGTGCTAGTATCTTAGCGGGAGTCGGCGAGCAGTACTTC. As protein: CSASILAGVGEQYF.

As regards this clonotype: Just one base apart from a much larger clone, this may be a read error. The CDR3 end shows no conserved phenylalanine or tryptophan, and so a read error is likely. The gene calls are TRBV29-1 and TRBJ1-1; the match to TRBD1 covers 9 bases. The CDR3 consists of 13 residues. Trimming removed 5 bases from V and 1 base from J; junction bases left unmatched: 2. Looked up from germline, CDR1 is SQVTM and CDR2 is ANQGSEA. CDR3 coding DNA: TGCAGCGTTAAGGGACAGGGGAACACTGAAGCTTTCCTT. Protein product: CSVKGQGNTEAFL.

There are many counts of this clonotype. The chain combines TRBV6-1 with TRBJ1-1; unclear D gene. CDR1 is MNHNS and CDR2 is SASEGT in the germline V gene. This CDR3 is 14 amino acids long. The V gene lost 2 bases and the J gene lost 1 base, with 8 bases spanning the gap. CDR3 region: CASSERRRNTEAFF. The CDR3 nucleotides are TGTGCCAGCAGTGAAAGGAGGAGGAACACTGAAGCTTTCTTT.

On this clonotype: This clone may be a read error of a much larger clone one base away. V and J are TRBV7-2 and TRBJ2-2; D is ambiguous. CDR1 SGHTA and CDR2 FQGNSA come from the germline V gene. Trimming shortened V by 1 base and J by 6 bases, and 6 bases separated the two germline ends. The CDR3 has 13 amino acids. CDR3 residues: CASSLGMAGELFF. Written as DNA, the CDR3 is TGTGCCAGCAGCTTAGGCATGGCCGGGGAGCTGTTTTTT.

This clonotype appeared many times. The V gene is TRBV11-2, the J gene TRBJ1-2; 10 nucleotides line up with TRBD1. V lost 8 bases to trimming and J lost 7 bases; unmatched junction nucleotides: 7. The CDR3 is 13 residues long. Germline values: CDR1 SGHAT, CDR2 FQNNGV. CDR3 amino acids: CASGSDRGAGYTF. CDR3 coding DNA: TGTGCCAGCGGCTCGGACAGGGGGGCTGGCTACACCTTC.

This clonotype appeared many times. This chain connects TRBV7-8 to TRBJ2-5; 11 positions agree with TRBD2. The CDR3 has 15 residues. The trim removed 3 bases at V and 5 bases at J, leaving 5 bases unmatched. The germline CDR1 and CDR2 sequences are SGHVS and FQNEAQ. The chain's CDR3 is CASSLGTSGFETQYF. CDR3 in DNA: TGTGCCAGCAGCTTGGGGACTAGCGGCTTCGAGACCCAGTACTTC.

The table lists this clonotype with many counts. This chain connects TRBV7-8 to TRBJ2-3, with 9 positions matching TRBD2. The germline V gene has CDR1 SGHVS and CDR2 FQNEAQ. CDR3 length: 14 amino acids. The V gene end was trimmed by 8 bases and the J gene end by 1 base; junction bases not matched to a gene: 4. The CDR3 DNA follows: TGTGCCAGCCAGGAGCGGGAGGGCACAGATACGCAGTATTTT. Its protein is CASQEREGTDTQYF. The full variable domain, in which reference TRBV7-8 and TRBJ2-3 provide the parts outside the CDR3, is GAGVSQSPRYKVAKRGQDVALRCDPISGHVSLFWYQQALGQGPEFLTYFQNEAQLDKSGLPSDRFFAERPEGSVSTLKIQRTQQEDSAVYLCASQEREGTDTQYFGPGTRLTVL.

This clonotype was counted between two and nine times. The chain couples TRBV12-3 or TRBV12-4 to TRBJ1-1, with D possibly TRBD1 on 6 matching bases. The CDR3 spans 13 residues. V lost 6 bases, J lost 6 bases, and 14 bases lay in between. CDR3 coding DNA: TGTGCCAGCAGCTTGAGGGGGGGAGCTGAAGCTTTCTTT. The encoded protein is CASSLRGGAEAFF.

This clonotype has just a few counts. The CDR3 nucleotides are TGCGCCAGCTACTTGGCCCCTCCGAACACCGGGGAGCTGTTTTTT. Translated: CASYLAPPNTGELFF. V usage is TRBV5-1 and J usage is TRBJ2-2; no clear D. Germline V CDR1 and CDR2: SGHRS, YFSETQ. Deletions cut 7 bases from V and 0 bases from J, with 13 bases between. The CDR3 has 15 amino acids.